Listed below are T cell receptor beta chains from one sample, sequenced in a study of human T cells and chemical hapten exposure. TCRdb analysed the RACE reads with MiXCR anew, one entry per CDR3 protein. The sample contains around 120,000 distinct CDR3 sequences, 13% of which appear only once. The specimen comprised whole blood, sampled in connection with sensitization to the hapten diphenylcyclopropenone (DPC). Receptors were obtained from a woman aged 18-30 years with alopecia areata. Some clones in this sample may be carry-over from other donors' samples. Both conserved end residues are part of each CDR3. The D gene is left open where the match is weak. Size values are once, few and many counts, or a class for expanded clones, and some rows have none.

clone_size: -
j_call: TRBJ1-1
v_call: TRBV4-1
d_call: -
cdr3_aa: CASSQRVSRTEAFF
cdr3_nt: TGCGCCAGCAGCCAACGAGTGAGTCGGACTGAAGCTTTCTTT

clone_size: few
j_call: TRBJ2-5
v_call: TRBV10-2
d_call: -
cdr3_aa: CASSWGVQETQYF
cdr3_nt: TGCGCCAGCAGTTGGGGGGTTCAAGAGACCCAGTACTTC

clone_size: -
j_call: TRBJ2-2
v_call: TRBV12-3/TRBV12-4
d_call: TRBD1
cdr3_aa: CASSPEGLTGLTFNTGELFF
cdr3_nt: TGTGCCAGCAGTCCCGAGGGGTTGACAGGGCTCACTTTCAACACCGGGGAGCTGTTTTTT

clone_size: -
j_call: TRBJ2-2
v_call: TRBV4-3
d_call: TRBD2
cdr3_aa: CASSQGLAGDNTGELFF
cdr3_nt: TGCGCCAGCAGCCAGGGACTAGCGGGGGACAACACCGGGGAGCTGTTTTTT

clone_size: few
j_call: TRBJ2-1
v_call: TRBV7-8
d_call: TRBD1
cdr3_aa: CASSSPGQGQTEQFF
cdr3_nt: TGTGCCAGCAGTTCACCGGGACAGGGGCAGACTGAGCAGTTCTTC

clone_size: -
j_call: TRBJ2-3
v_call: TRBV28
d_call: -
cdr3_aa: CASREGFRGTDTQYF
cdr3_nt: TGTGCCAGCAGGGAGGGGTTTAGGGGAACAGATACGCAGTATTTT

clone_size: few
j_call: TRBJ1-2
v_call: TRBV4-1
d_call: -
cdr3_aa: CASSQGVGRDYGYTF
cdr3_nt: TGCGCCAGCAGCCAAGGTGTAGGCCGGGACTATGGCTACACCTTC

clone_size: few
j_call: TRBJ2-4
v_call: TRBV20-1
d_call: TRBD2
cdr3_aa: CSADAGTINIQYF
cdr3_nt: TGCAGTGCCGATGCCGGGACTATCAACATTCAGTACTTC

clone_size: -
j_call: TRBJ2-2
v_call: TRBV9
d_call: -
cdr3_aa: CASSVGGAGTGELFF
cdr3_nt: TGTGCCAGCAGCGTAGGCGGGGCTGGCACCGGGGAGCTGTTTTTT

clone_size: many
j_call: TRBJ2-1
v_call: TRBV28
d_call: TRBD2
cdr3_aa: CASTLLGLAGADDNEQFF
cdr3_nt: TGTGCCAGCACCCTACTAGGGCTAGCGGGGGCCGACGACAATGAGCAGTTCTTC

clone_size: few
j_call: TRBJ1-1
v_call: TRBV6-1
d_call: TRBD1
cdr3_aa: CASSVSPGQAMNTEAFF
cdr3_nt: TGTGCCAGCAGTGTTTCACCGGGACAGGCTATGAACACTGAAGCTTTCTTT

clone_size: -
j_call: TRBJ2-2
v_call: TRBV12-3/TRBV12-4
d_call: TRBD1
cdr3_aa: CASSLGQRLNTGELFF
cdr3_nt: TGTGCCAGCAGTTTGGGACAGAGGCTCAACACCGGGGAGCTGTTTTTT

clone_size: few
j_call: TRBJ1-5
v_call: TRBV20-1
d_call: -
cdr3_aa: CSAGDRSNQPQHF
cdr3_nt: TGCAGTGCTGGGGACCGAAGCAATCAGCCCCAGCATTTT

clone_size: few
j_call: TRBJ2-3
v_call: TRBV4-3
d_call: TRBD2
cdr3_aa: CASSQDRIAGSSTDTQYF
cdr3_nt: TGCGCCAGCAGCCAAGATCGAATAGCGGGGTCTAGCACAGATACGCAGTATTTT

clone_size: few
j_call: TRBJ1-4
v_call: TRBV7-2
d_call: -
cdr3_aa: CASSTQVVTNEKLFF
cdr3_nt: TGTGCCAGCAGCACCCAGGTGGTGACTAATGAAAAACTGTTTTTT

clone_size: -
j_call: TRBJ1-2
v_call: TRBV5-1
d_call: -
cdr3_aa: CASRTWTEGDFYGYTF
cdr3_nt: TGCGCCAGCAGAACATGGACAGAAGGGGATTTCTATGGCTACACCTTC

clone_size: -
j_call: TRBJ2-6
v_call: TRBV7-2
d_call: -
cdr3_aa: CASSLELAGAGANVLTF
cdr3_nt: TGTGCCAGCAGCTTAGAGTTGGCAGGGGCTGGGGCCAACGTCCTGACTTTC

clone_size: -
j_call: TRBJ2-1
v_call: TRBV27
d_call: TRBD1
cdr3_aa: CASSSRDRGRYNEQFF
cdr3_nt: TGTGCCAGCAGTTCCCGGGACAGGGGTCGATACAATGAGCAGTTCTTC

clone_size: -
j_call: TRBJ2-3
v_call: TRBV18
d_call: -
cdr3_aa: CASSPGTGSTDTQYF
cdr3_nt: TGTGCCAGCTCACCAGGCACAGGCAGCACAGATACGCAGTATTTT

clone_size: -
j_call: TRBJ2-3
v_call: TRBV11-2
d_call: TRBD1
cdr3_aa: CASSSHARGPDTQYF
cdr3_nt: TGTGCCAGCAGCTCTCACGCTAGGGGGCCCGATACGCAGTATTTT

clone_size: -
j_call: TRBJ1-2
v_call: TRBV18
d_call: TRBD1
cdr3_aa: CASSPDRAHGYTF
cdr3_nt: TGTGCCAGCTCACCCGACAGGGCCCATGGCTACACCTTC

clone_size: -
j_call: TRBJ1-1
v_call: TRBV7-9
d_call: TRBD1
cdr3_aa: CASSLGTGKDFF
cdr3_nt: TGTGCCAGCAGCTTAGGGACAGGGAAAGATTTCTTT

clone_size: -
j_call: TRBJ1-1
v_call: TRBV5-1
d_call: -
cdr3_aa: CASSSRENTEAFF
cdr3_nt: TGCGCCAGCAGCTCGAGGGAGAACACTGAAGCTTTCTTT

clone_size: -
j_call: TRBJ1-2
v_call: TRBV28
d_call: -
cdr3_aa: CVSSREVIYGYTF
cdr3_nt: TGTGTCAGCAGCCGGGAGGTCATCTATGGCTACACCTTC

clone_size: -
j_call: TRBJ2-7
v_call: TRBV2
d_call: TRBD2
cdr3_aa: CASKGLAGGPGEQYF
cdr3_nt: TGTGCCAGCAAAGGTTTGGCGGGGGGTCCCGGCGAGCAGTACTTC

clone_size: few
j_call: TRBJ2-1
v_call: TRBV5-4
d_call: TRBD2
cdr3_aa: CASSLGLALNNEQFF
cdr3_nt: TGTGCCAGCAGCTTGGGACTAGCTTTGAACAATGAGCAGTTCTTC

clone_size: -
j_call: TRBJ2-7
v_call: TRBV28
d_call: TRBD1
cdr3_aa: CASRPRQGPYEQYF
cdr3_nt: TGTGCCAGCAGACCGCGACAGGGGCCCTACGAGCAGTACTTC

clone_size: -
j_call: TRBJ2-3
v_call: TRBV20-1
d_call: -
cdr3_aa: CSAKVQGPGTDTQYF
cdr3_nt: TGCAGTGCTAAAGTCCAGGGGCCCGGGACAGATACGCAGTATTTT

clone_size: few
j_call: TRBJ2-2
v_call: TRBV7-7
d_call: -
cdr3_aa: CASSSPKKTANTGELFF
cdr3_nt: TGTGCCAGCAGCTCCCCTAAGAAGACCGCGAACACCGGGGAGCTGTTTTTT

clone_size: many
j_call: TRBJ1-2
v_call: TRBV12-3/TRBV12-4
d_call: -
cdr3_aa: CASTGTFRGYTF
cdr3_nt: TGTGCCAGCACCGGGACCTTCCGTGGCTACACCTTC

clone_size: -
j_call: TRBJ1-1
v_call: TRBV5-1
d_call: TRBD1
cdr3_aa: CASSPQGRTNTEAFF
cdr3_nt: TGCGCCAGCAGCCCACAGGGGAGGACTAACACTGAAGCTTTCTTT

clone_size: once
j_call: TRBJ1-2
v_call: TRBV12-3/TRBV12-4
d_call: -
cdr3_aa: CASSLAQGMGGYTF
cdr3_nt: TGTGCCAGCAGTTTAGCGCAGGGGATGGGCGGCTACACCTTC

clone_size: many
j_call: TRBJ1-1
v_call: TRBV7-3
d_call: -
cdr3_aa: CASSLNENTEAFF
cdr3_nt: TGTGCCAGCAGCCTCAATGAAAACACTGAAGCTTTCTTT

clone_size: once
j_call: TRBJ2-3
v_call: TRBV7-9
d_call: -
cdr3_aa: CASHRGLDTDTQYF
cdr3_nt: TGTGCCAGCCACCGGGGGTTGGACACAGATACGCAGTATTTT

clone_size: few
j_call: TRBJ2-2
v_call: TRBV7-9
d_call: TRBD2
cdr3_aa: CASSFGTSDTGELFF
cdr3_nt: TGTGCCAGCAGCTTTGGGACTAGCGATACCGGGGAGCTGTTTTTT

clone_size: many
j_call: TRBJ2-2
v_call: TRBV5-6
d_call: -
cdr3_aa: CASSGLDRGAGELFF
cdr3_nt: TGTGCCAGCAGCGGACTGGACAGAGGGGCCGGGGAGCTGTTTTTT

clone_size: -
j_call: TRBJ2-1
v_call: TRBV29-1
d_call: -
cdr3_aa: CSGNTLRSYNEQFF
cdr3_nt: TGCAGCGGAAACACCCTCAGGTCCTACAATGAGCAGTTCTTC

clone_size: -
j_call: TRBJ1-2
v_call: TRBV20-1
d_call: -
cdr3_aa: CSAFLRDGGSGYTF
cdr3_nt: TGCAGTGCTTTTCTCCGGGACGGAGGTTCTGGCTACACCTTC

clone_size: many
j_call: TRBJ2-3
v_call: TRBV20-1
d_call: -
cdr3_aa: CSFPRGQQVGTDTQYF
cdr3_nt: TGCAGTTTCCCCCGGGGTCAACAGGTTGGCACAGATACGCAGTATTTT

clone_size: few
j_call: TRBJ1-4
v_call: TRBV10-3
d_call: -
cdr3_aa: CAIGPDRNEKLFF
cdr3_nt: TGTGCCATCGGGCCAGACCGGAATGAAAAACTGTTTTTT

clone_size: -
j_call: TRBJ2-5
v_call: TRBV3-1
d_call: -
cdr3_aa: CASSRNARDGETQYF
cdr3_nt: TGTGCCAGCAGCCGGAACGCCCGGGACGGAGAGACCCAGTACTTC